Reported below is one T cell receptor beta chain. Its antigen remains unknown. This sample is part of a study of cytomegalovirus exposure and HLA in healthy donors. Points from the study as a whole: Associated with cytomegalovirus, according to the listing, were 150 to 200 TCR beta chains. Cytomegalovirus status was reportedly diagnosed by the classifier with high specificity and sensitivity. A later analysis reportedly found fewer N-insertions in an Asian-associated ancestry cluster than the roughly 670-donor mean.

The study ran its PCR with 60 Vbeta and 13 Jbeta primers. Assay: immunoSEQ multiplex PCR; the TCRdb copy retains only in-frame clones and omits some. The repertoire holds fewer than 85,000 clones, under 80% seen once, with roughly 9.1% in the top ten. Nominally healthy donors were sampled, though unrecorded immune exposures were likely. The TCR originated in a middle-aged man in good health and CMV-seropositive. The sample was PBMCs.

The CDR3, as DNA: TGTGCCAGCAGTTACCGGGACAGGGGGAGAGGGGCCACAGATACGCAGTATTTT. Encoded protein: CASSYRDRGRGATDTQYF. The genes are TRBV27 and TRBJ2-3, with 11 bases fitting TRBD1. Trimming at V came to 4 bases and at J to 2 bases, leaving 11 bases not matched to a gene. This CDR3 is 18 amino acids long. In germline, CDR1 is MNHEY, CDR2 SMNVEV (reference sequence).